The 22 T cell receptor beta chains given below trace back to one sample, sequenced in a study of shared clonotypes between healthy human individuals. Assay: immunoSEQ multiplex PCR; the TCRdb copy retains only in-frame clones and omits some. The sample records 100,000 or so clones, more than 45% being singletons. The sequenced sample consisted of PBMCs. Every receptor here comes from a woman in her 40s in good health. Some clones in this sample may be carry-over from other donors' samples.

The sample holds many counts of this clone. The sample has other DNA sequences that encode this CDR3 too. This chain links TRBV5-1 with TRBJ1-1; D possibly corresponds to TRBD1 (5 bases). Germline-derived CDR1 and CDR2 are SGHRS and YFSETQ. The CDR3 sequence is 14 residues long. Between the trimmed V and J ends, which lost 0 bases and 1 base, there was a span of 7 bases. CDR3 in amino acids: CASSLGGANTEAFF. In DNA, the CDR3 is TGCGCCAGCAGCTTGGGAGGGGCGAACACTGAAGCTTTCTTT. Full variable domain (remainder filled in from reference TRBV5-1 and TRBJ1-1): KAGVTQTPRYLIKTRGQQVTLSCSPISGHRSVSWYQQTPGQGLQFLFEYFSETQRNKGNFPGRFSGRQFSNSRSEMNVSTLELGDSALYLCASSLGGANTEAFFGQGTRLTVV.

CDR3 sequence reads: CASSLGRGRYEQYF. The CDR3 region has the DNA TGTGCCAGCAGCTTAGGTAGGGGAAGGTACGAGCAGTACTTC. The chain couples TRBV7-8 to TRBJ2-7; TRBD1 is a possible D gene (5 bases). CDR3 size: 14 residues. Per germline, CDR1 SGHVS and CDR2 FQNEAQ. Trimming took off 1 base at V and 4 bases at J, with 11 bases between the two ends.

The gene calls are TRBV27 and TRBJ1-2, with a possible D match to TRBD1 (5 bases). Trimming took 3 bases from V and 3 from J, leaving 14 bases between them. This CDR3 is built from 15 residues. CDR1 and CDR2 (germline): MNHEY, SMNVEV (reference sequence). The DNA of the CDR3 is TGTGCCAGCAGTTTGGAGGGGTGGGGGGACTATGGCTACACCTTC. Its protein product is CASSLEGWGDYGYTF.

This clone was recorded at least ten times. This chain links TRBV5-1 with TRBJ2-5, with 8 bases lining up with TRBD1. After removal of 2 bases from V and 4 bases from J, the junction contained 13 bases not matched to a gene. Looked up from germline, CDR1 is SGHRS and CDR2 is YFSETQ. The CDR3 consists of 17 residues. The CDR3 DNA reads as TGCGCCAGCAGCTTAATCCAGCAGGGGGCCCTGGGAGAGACCCAGTACTTC. Protein product: CASSLIQQGALGETQYF.

The J gene is TRBJ1-2, the V gene TRBV6-4; the D is unclear. V lost 6 bases to trimming and J lost 8 bases, with 19 bases between them. The CDR3 consists of 14 residues. CDR1 MRHNA and CDR2 SNTAGT come from the germline V gene. The CDR3 loop reads CASSLRTAETGYTF. The DNA of the CDR3 is TGTGCCAGCAGCCTGAGGACCGCAGAAACGGGCTACACCTTC.

This clone was detected only a few times. In DNA, the CDR3 is TGTGCCAGCAGTTTAGGGGGGGGACAGGGGTTCGAGCAGTACTTC. Translating gives CASSLGGGQGFEQYF. This chain connects TRBV27 to TRBJ2-7; TRBD1 aligns across 10 bases. Germline assignment: CDR1 MNHEY and CDR2 SMNVEV (reference sequence). V was pared by 2 bases and J by 6 bases, with 7 bases of the junction left unmatched. This CDR3 spans 15 amino acids.

This clone was seen many times. J is TRBJ2-5 and V is TRBV18; D remains ambiguous. The CDR3 is made up of 14 amino acids. In germline, CDR1 is KGHSH, CDR2 LQKENI. Trimming took 3 bases from V and 0 from J, leaving 8 bases between them. The CDR3: CASSPSAYQETQYF. In DNA, the CDR3 is TGTGCCAGCTCACCCAGCGCGTACCAAGAGACCCAGTACTTC.

The chain is built from TRBV18 and TRBJ1-5; D is perhaps TRBD1 (6 bases). The CDR3 runs to 13 residues. The V gene lost 6 bases and the J gene lost 5 bases, with 11 bases spanning the gap. The germline V gene has CDR1 KGHSH and CDR2 LQKENI. The CDR3 bases are TGTGCCAGCTCTCCAGGGGTCGATCAGCCCCAGCATTTT. This translates into CASSPGVDQPQHF.

The rearrangement links TRBV30 to TRBJ2-5; D is uncertain. The J call may be faulty, since TRBJ2-7 better matches the DNA end. CDR1 GTSNPN and CDR2 SVGIG come from the germline V gene (reference sequence). This CDR3 region has 11 residues. DNA for the CDR3: TGTGCCTGGCTTGTAGGGTACGAGCAGTACTTC. Residues: CAWLVGYEQYF.

The gene calls are TRBV6-4 and TRBJ2-1, with 10 bases matching TRBD2. CDR1 is MRHNA, CDR2 SNTAGT, per germline. The CDR3 length is 15 residues. J was trimmed by 6 bases and V by 3 bases; bases with no gene match: 5. The CDR3 spells CASSEASGGPNEQFF. DNA of the CDR3: TGTGCCAGCAGTGAGGCTAGCGGGGGCCCCAATGAGCAGTTCTTC.

This clone was counted once. The chain couples TRBV7-9 to TRBJ2-2, with TRBD2 as a possible D gene (6 bases). The CDR3 has 16 amino acids. Germline CDR1 SEHNR, CDR2 FQNEAQ (reference sequence). V lost 5 bases to trimming and J lost 4 bases, with 17 bases between them. The CDR3 is CASSPPLGTLTGELFF. CDR3 DNA sequence: TGTGCCAGCAGCCCTCCCCTTGGGACTCTCACCGGGGAGCTGTTTTTT.

V is TRBV29-1 and J is TRBJ1-2, with D uncertain. There are 13 residues in the CDR3. Germline-derived CDR1 and CDR2 are SQVTM and ANQGSEA. Between the trimmed V and J ends, which lost 6 bases and 4 bases, there was a span of 15 bases. CDR3 loop: CSVWTGPLYGYTF. The CDR3 nucleotides read TGCAGCGTATGGACCGGGCCTCTCTATGGCTACACCTTC.

This clone was seen a few times. This chain joins TRBV9 and TRBJ2-5; 9 positions match TRBD2. The J call may be mistaken, given a closer DNA end match to TRBJ2-7. CDR3 length: 15 residues. Germline V lookup: CDR1 SGDLS, CDR2 YYNGEE. CDR3 residues: CASSPRFSGSDEQYF. In nucleotides, the CDR3 is TGTGCCAGCAGCCCCCGGTTTAGCGGGAGCGACGAGCAGTACTTC.

Ten or more counts support this clone. CDR3 nucleotides: TGTGCCAGCAGCTCTGGACAGGTCGGCGAGTGGGAGCAGTACTTC. Translating gives CASSSGQVGEWEQYF. The chain couples TRBV7-9 to TRBJ2-7, with 7 bases identical to TRBD1. The germline V gene encodes CDR1 SEHNR and CDR2 FQNEAQ (reference sequence). V gave up 4 bases and J gave up 7 bases; unmatched junction bases: 13. The CDR3 contains 15 residues. Complete variable domain (other parts from reference TRBV7-9 and TRBJ2-7): DTGVSQNPRHKITKRGQNVTFRCDPISEHNRLYWYRQTLGQGPEFLTYFQNEAQLEKSRLLSDRFSAERPKGSFSTLEIQRTEQGDSAMYLCASSSGQVGEWEQYFGPGTRLTVT.

The CDR3 reads CASSLLRDYSTDTQYF. As DNA, the CDR3 is TGTGCCAGCAGCCTACTCCGGGACTACAGCACAGATACGCAGTATTTT. V gene TRBV11-2 combines with J gene TRBJ2-3, with 7 bases fitting TRBD2. The CDR3 is made up of 16 amino acids. V shed 5 bases and J 0 bases; nucleotides not matched to a gene: 8. Germline CDR1 reads SGHAT; CDR2 reads FQNNGV. Full variable domain (rest looked up from reference TRBV11-2 and TRBJ2-3): EAGVAQSPRYKIIEKRQSVAFWCNPISGHATLYWYQQILGQGPKLLIQFQNNGVVDDSQLPKDRFSAERLKGVDSTLKIQPAKLEDSAVYLCASSLLRDYSTDTQYFGPGTRLTVL.

This clone has a handful of counts. This sequence joins TRBV18 and TRBJ2-7; TRBD1 agrees at 7 bases. Germline CDR1 and CDR2: KGHSH and LQKENI. The CDR3 extends over 14 amino acids. J gave up 4 bases and V 0 bases, and 3 bases lay outside the gene matches. The CDR3 region has the DNA TGTGCCAGCTCACCACCGGTGGGACAGTACGAGCAGTACTTC. Its translation is CASSPPVGQYEQYF.

This clone occurred many times. The V and J genes are TRBV29-1 and TRBJ2-7; 7 bases agree with TRBD1. J gave up 5 bases and V 5 bases, and 9 bases lay outside the gene matches. The CDR3 runs 13 residues. Germline V gives CDR1 SQVTM, CDR2 ANQGSEA. The DNA of the CDR3 is TGCAGCGTTCGGGGATTTACAGGGGACGAGCAGTACTTC. It specifies CSVRGFTGDEQYF.

V usage is TRBV7-2 and J usage is TRBJ1-4, with 7 bases lining up with TRBD1. The CDR3 sequence is 16 residues long. After removal of 5 bases from V and 1 base from J, the junction contained 7 bases not matched to a gene. CDR1 and CDR2 (germline): SGHTA, FQGNSA. Here the CDR3 DNA reads TGTACCAGCAGCGGAAGGGGGCAGGGAACTAATGAAAAACTGTTTTTT. Its protein product is CTSSGRGQGTNEKLFF.

The chain employs TRBV11-1 and TRBJ2-1, with 12 bases fitting TRBD2. V shed 5 bases and J 4 bases; nucleotides not matched to a gene: 6. This CDR3 contains 16 residues. Germline V CDR1 and CDR2: SGHAT, FQDESV (reference sequence). This chain's CDR3 is CASSRTGTSGYNEQFF. The DNA of the CDR3 is TGTGCCAGCAGCCGCACCGGGACTAGCGGGTACAATGAGCAGTTCTTC.

Many counts were recorded for this clone. J is TRBJ1-2 and V is TRBV4-1; possibly TRBD1 for D (6 bases). Trimming removed 3 bases from V and 8 bases from J, with 16 bases in between. The CDR3 runs 14 residues. Germline-derived CDR1 and CDR2 are MGHRA and YSYEKL. The DNA for the CDR3 is TGCGCCAGCAGCCAGGGTGACAGGCGAGGGGGCTACACCTTC. Its protein product is CASSQGDRRGGYTF.

This sequence joins TRBV9 and TRBJ2-2; tentative D call: TRBD1 (7 bases). This CDR3 has 15 amino acids. Germline V gene data show CDR1 as SGDLS and CDR2 as YYNGEE. V was shortened by 4 bases and J by 7 bases, with 17 bases between the two germline ends. CDR3 region: CASSQGTAGGGELFF. The CDR3 DNA reads as TGTGCCAGCAGCCAAGGGACAGCCGGGGGCGGGGAGCTGTTTTTT.

V and J are TRBV30 and TRBJ1-6, with a possible D match to TRBD1 (5 bases). This CDR3 contains 15 residues. Trimming took off 2 bases at V and 0 bases at J, with 8 bases between the two ends. Germline assignment: CDR1 GTSNPN and CDR2 SVGIG (reference sequence). This CDR3 reads CAWSRGSSYNSPLHF. The CDR3 bases are TGTGCCTGGAGTCGGGGGAGCTCCTATAATTCACCCCTCCACTTT.